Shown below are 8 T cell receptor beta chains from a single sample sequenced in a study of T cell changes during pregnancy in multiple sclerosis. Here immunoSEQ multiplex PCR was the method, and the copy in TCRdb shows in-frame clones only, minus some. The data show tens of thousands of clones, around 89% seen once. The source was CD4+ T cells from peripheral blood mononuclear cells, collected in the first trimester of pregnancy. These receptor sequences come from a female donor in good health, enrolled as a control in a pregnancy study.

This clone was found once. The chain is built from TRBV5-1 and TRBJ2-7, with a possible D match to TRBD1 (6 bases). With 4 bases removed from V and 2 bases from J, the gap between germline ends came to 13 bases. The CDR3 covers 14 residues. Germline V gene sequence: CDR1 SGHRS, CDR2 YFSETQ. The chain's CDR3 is CASSRDGQTYEQYF. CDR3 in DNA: TGCGCCAGCAGCCGGGACGGACAGACCTACGAGCAGTACTTC.

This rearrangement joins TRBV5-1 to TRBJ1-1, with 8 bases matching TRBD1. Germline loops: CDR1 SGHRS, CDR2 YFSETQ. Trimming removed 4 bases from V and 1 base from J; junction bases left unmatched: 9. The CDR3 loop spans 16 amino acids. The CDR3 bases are TGCGCCAGCAGCCAATCAGGGGGCGCGGGGAACACTGAAGCTTTCTTT. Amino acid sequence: CASSQSGGAGNTEAFF.

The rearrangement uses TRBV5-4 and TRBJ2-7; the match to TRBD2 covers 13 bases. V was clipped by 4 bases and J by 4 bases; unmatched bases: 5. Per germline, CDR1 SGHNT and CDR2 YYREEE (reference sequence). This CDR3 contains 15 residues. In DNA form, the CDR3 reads TGTGCCAGCAGCCCTAGGACTAGCGGGAGTTACGAGCAGTACTTC. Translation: CASSPRTSGSYEQYF.

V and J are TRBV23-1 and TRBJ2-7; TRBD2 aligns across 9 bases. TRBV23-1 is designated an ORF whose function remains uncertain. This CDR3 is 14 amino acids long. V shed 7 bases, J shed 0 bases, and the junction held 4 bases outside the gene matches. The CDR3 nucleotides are TGCGCCAGCACCCTAGCGGGATCCTCCTACGAGCAGTACTTC. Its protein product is CASTLAGSSYEQYF.

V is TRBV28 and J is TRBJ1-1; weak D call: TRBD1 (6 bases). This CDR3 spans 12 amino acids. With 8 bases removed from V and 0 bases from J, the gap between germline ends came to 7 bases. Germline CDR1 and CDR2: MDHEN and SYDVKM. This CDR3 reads CASWGLNTEAFF. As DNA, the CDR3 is TGTGCCAGCTGGGGGCTGAACACTGAAGCTTTCTTT.

CDR3 DNA: TGCGCCAGCAGCCAAGATTGGCAGGCGGGCGGCGAGCAGTACTTC. Translating it yields CASSQDWQAGGEQYF. V is TRBV4-3 and J is TRBJ2-7, with D possibly being TRBD2 (5 bases). This CDR3 has 15 amino acids. CDR1 and CDR2 from the germline V gene are LGHNA and YSLEER. The ends were cut back, 0 bases at V and 6 bases at J, with 15 bases in the middle.

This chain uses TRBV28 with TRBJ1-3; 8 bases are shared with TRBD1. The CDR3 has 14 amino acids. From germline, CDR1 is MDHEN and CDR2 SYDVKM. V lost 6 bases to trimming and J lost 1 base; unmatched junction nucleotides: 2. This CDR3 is CASRGQASGNTIYF. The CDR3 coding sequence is TGTGCCAGCAGGGGACAGGCATCTGGAAACACCATATATTTT.

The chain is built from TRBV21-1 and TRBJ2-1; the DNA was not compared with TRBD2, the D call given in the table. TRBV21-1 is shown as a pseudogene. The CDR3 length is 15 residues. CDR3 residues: CASSWTRGSRNEQFF. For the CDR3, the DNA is TGTGCCAGCAGTTGGACGAGAGGGAGTAGAAATGAGCAGTTCTTC.